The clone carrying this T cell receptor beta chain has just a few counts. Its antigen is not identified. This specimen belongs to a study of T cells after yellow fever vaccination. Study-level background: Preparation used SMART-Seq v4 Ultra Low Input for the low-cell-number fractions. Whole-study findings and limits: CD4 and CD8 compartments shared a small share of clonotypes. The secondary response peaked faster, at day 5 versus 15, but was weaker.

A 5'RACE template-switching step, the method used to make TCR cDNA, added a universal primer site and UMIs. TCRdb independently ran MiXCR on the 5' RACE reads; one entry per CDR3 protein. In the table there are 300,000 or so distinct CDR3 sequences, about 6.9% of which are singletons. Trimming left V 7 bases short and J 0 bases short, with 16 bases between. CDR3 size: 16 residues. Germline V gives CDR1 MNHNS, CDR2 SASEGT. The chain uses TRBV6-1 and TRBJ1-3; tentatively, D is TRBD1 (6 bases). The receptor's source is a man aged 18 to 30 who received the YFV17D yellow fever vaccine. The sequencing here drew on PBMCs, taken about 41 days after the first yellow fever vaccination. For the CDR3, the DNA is TGTGCCAGCATTCAACTACAGGGACCCTCTGGAAACACCATATATTTT. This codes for CASIQLQGPSGNTIYF.